The text below deals with one T cell receptor (beta chain). Its antigen is as yet unknown. This specimen belongs to a study of a mutant IDH1 vaccine in newly diagnosed glioma. In the study overall: Vaccination started 4-6 weeks after radiotherapy alone, or with temozolomide cycles. Every participant had undergone radiotherapy, temozolomide, or both before, and most underwent both. Visit V12 was at week 35; visit V13 was at week 47. Of treated patients, 62.5% were men and about 40% women, averaging around 40 years.

CDR3 length equals 15 residues. Losses at the gene ends were 5 bases for V and 2 bases for J; bases not matched to a gene: 8. Germline CDR1 SGHNT, CDR2 YYREEE (reference sequence). Profiling relied on immunoSEQ multiplex PCR, and the TCRdb table lists in-frame clones only, not all of them. The table has approximately 25,000 clones, about four fifths seen once; the top ten hold roughly 3.8%. As to time point: week 47, end of study. Alongside topical imiquimod, each dose of vaccine comprised 300 ug of mutant IDH1 20-mer peptide. Sequenced here: PBMCs, sampled from a glioma patient whose treatment included an IDH1 peptide vaccine. The chain employs TRBV5-4 and TRBJ1-2, with 8 bases fitting TRBD1. The sequence was collected from a man aged 40-49 years with glioma. Some clones in this sample may be carry-over from other donors' samples. CDR3 in amino acids: CASRHTGGLNYGYTF. The CDR3, as DNA: TGTGCCAGCAGGCACACAGGGGGATTAAACTATGGCTACACCTTC.